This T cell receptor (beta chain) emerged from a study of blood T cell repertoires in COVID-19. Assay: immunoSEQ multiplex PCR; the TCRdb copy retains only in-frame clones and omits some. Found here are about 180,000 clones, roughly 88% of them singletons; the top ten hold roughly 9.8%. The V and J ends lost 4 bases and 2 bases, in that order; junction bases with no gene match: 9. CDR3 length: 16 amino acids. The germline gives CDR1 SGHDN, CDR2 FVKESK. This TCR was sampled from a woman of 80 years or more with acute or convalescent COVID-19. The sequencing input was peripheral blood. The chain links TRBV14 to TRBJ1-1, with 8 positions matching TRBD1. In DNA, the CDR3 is TGTGCCAGCAGCCGCGGAAGGACAGGGTACAACACTGAAGCTTTCTTT. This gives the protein CASSRGRTGYNTEAFF.